The 26 T cell receptor beta chains reported below all come from one sample, sequenced in a study of blood T cell repertoires in COVID-19. Sequencing was performed with immunoSEQ multiplex PCR; in TCRdb, only in-frame clones are kept and a portion is missing. The sample consists of 200,000 or so clones, around 90% of them appearing once. Sequences were obtained from PBMCs or T cells enriched from blood (not recorded which). The receptors shown here come from a woman younger than 35 who had recovered from COVID-19.

V gene TRBV5-1 combines with J gene TRBJ1-1; possibly TRBD1 for D (5 bases). The V end was cut by 6 bases, the J end by 3 bases, with 15 bases between. This CDR3 is built from 14 residues. Germline CDR1 reads SGHRS; CDR2 reads YFSETQ. The CDR3 sequence: CASTGHPKDTEAFF. The DNA of the CDR3 is TGCGCCAGCACAGGACACCCGAAGGACACTGAAGCTTTCTTT.

This clone was observed once. CDR3 region: CASSVTTGQGVRETQYF. Here the CDR3 DNA reads TGTGCCAGCAGCGTAACCACCGGACAGGGGGTCAGAGAGACCCAGTACTTC. This chain connects TRBV9 to TRBJ2-5, with 10 bases matching TRBD1. The CDR3 sequence is 17 residues long. V lost 1 base to trimming and J lost 4 bases; unmatched junction nucleotides: 10. Germline lookup yields CDR1 SGDLS and CDR2 YYNGEE.

The V and J genes are TRBV2 and TRBJ1-4; TRBD1 matches at 8 bases. The CDR3 loop spans 18 amino acids. The V gene end was trimmed by 5 bases and the J gene end by 2 bases; junction bases not matched to a gene: 13. Germline V lookup: CDR1 SNHLY, CDR2 FYNNEI. This CDR3 is CASSPPVGRTGTNEKLFF. As DNA, the CDR3 is TGTGCCAGCAGTCCCCCAGTCGGTAGGACAGGGACTAATGAAAAACTGTTTTTT.

This clone has only one observation. The V and J genes are TRBV6-1 and TRBJ2-7; a possible D gene is TRBD2 (7 bases). Germline CDR1 and CDR2: MNHNS and SASEGT. The V end was cut by 3 bases, the J end by 9 bases, with 15 bases between. This CDR3 has 13 residues. CDR3 bases: TGTGCCAGCAGTGACGGACCTGGGGGGGCGCAGTACTTC. Amino acid sequence: CASSDGPGGAQYF.

The chain couples TRBV15 to TRBJ2-2; 8 nucleotides agree with TRBD1. The CDR3 consists of 21 residues. In germline, CDR1 is LNHNV, CDR2 YYDKDF (reference sequence). The V segment lost 3 bases and the J segment 0 bases; nucleotides outside the gene matches: 18. In DNA, the CDR3 is TGTGCCACCAGCAGGGGCCAGACAGGGGTCGATTTTTTCGCGAACACCGGGGAGCTGTTTTTT. This sequence encodes CATSRGQTGVDFFANTGELFF.

The V and J genes are TRBV27 and TRBJ1-1; D is possibly TRBD1 (5 bases). With 5 bases removed from V and 4 bases from J, the gap between germline ends came to 11 bases. Germline CDR1 is MNHEY and CDR2 is SMNVEV (reference sequence). The CDR3 extends over 13 amino acids. The CDR3 loop reads CASSQGRGTEAFF. In DNA, the CDR3 is TGTGCCAGCAGTCAGGGAAGGGGCACTGAAGCTTTCTTT.

Concerning this clone itself: The same CDR3 arises from other DNA sequences in this sample as well. The chain carries TRBV19 and TRBJ1-1, with D unclear. V was trimmed by 0 bases and J by 1 base, leaving 6 bases between them. The CDR3 loop spans 14 amino acids. CDR1 and CDR2 from the germline V gene are LNHDA and SQIVND (reference sequence). The CDR3 is CASSIDHRNTEAFF. Here the CDR3 DNA reads TGTGCCAGTAGTATAGATCACAGGAACACTGAAGCTTTCTTT.

This clone was found many times. This chain links TRBV28 with TRBJ2-1; D is unresolved. The germline V gene encodes CDR1 MDHEN and CDR2 SYDVKM. This CDR3 comprises 15 residues. Trimming shortened V by 7 bases and J by 7 bases, and 20 bases separated the two germline ends. CDR3 sequence: CASTAALTLWNEQFF. The CDR3 DNA is TGTGCCAGCACCGCGGCCCTGACCCTCTGGAATGAGCAGTTCTTC. The whole variable domain, remainder taken from reference TRBV28 and TRBJ2-1, is DVKVTQSSRYLVKRTGEKVFLECVQDMDHENMFWYRQDPGLGLRLIYFSYDVKMKEKGDIPEGYSVSREKKERFSLILESASTNQTSMYLCASTAALTLWNEQFFGPGTRLTVL.

This chain connects TRBV7-9 to TRBJ1-2, with TRBD1 as a possible D gene (6 bases). This CDR3 has 17 residues. CDR1 is SEHNR and CDR2 is FQNEAQ in the germline V gene (reference sequence). Trimming removed 2 bases from V and 4 bases from J, with 20 bases in between. This chain's CDR3 is CASSLTGGQSAFYGYTF. CDR3 DNA sequence: TGTGCCAGCAGCTTAACAGGAGGACAGAGCGCCTTCTATGGCTACACCTTC. The full variable domain, completed using reference TRBV7-9 and TRBJ1-2, is DTGVSQNPRHKITKRGQNVTFRCDPISEHNRLYWYRQTLGQGPEFLTYFQNEAQLEKSRLLSDRFSAERPKGSFSTLEIQRTEQGDSAMYLCASSLTGGQSAFYGYTFGSGTRLTVV.

This sequence joins TRBV6-5 and TRBJ1-2; 8 bases agree with TRBD1. J lost 2 bases, V lost 6 bases, and 8 bases had no gene match. The CDR3 is 15 amino acids. Germline V gene data show CDR1 as MNHEY and CDR2 as SVGAGI. CDR3 region: CASSFGQGPNYGYTF. CDR3 in DNA: TGTGCCAGCAGCTTCGGACAGGGCCCGAACTATGGCTACACCTTC.

The chain links TRBV5-1 to TRBJ2-1; 12 positions agree with TRBD2. Germline V gene lookup returns CDR1 SGHRS and CDR2 YFSETQ. Unmatched junction bases numbered 8, after V lost 4 bases and J lost 6 bases. The CDR3 runs 16 residues. The CDR3, as DNA: TGCGCCAGCAGCGAAGCTAGCGGGGGGGCTTCCAATGAGCAGTTCTTC. Protein: CASSEASGGASNEQFF.

The chain has TRBV3-1 (or the pseudogene TRBV3-2) and TRBJ1-3, with D possibly being TRBD1 (5 bases). The CDR3 is made up of 15 amino acids. Deletions cut 5 bases from V and 4 bases from J, with 15 bases between. Germline V gene data show CDR1 as LGHDT and CDR2 as YNNKEL (reference sequence). This chain's CDR3 is CASSNHGTAGNTIYF. In DNA form, the CDR3 reads TGTGCCAGCAGCAACCACGGGACTGCGGGAAACACCATATATTTT.

The rearrangement uses TRBV5-5 and TRBJ2-7; 8 positions agree with TRBD1. The CDR3 totals 16 residues. The V gene end was trimmed by 0 bases and the J gene end by 3 bases; junction bases not matched to a gene: 8. Germline CDR1 SGHKS, CDR2 YYEKEE (reference sequence). The CDR3 DNA is TGTGCCAGCAGCTTGGGGACAGGGCGAGGGAACTACGAGCAGTACTTC. It translates to CASSLGTGRGNYEQYF.

This clone was observed a few times. The V and J genes are TRBV2 and TRBJ2-7; 12 nucleotides match TRBD1. In germline, CDR1 is SNHLY, CDR2 FYNNEI. This CDR3 contains 14 residues. J gave up 3 bases and V 6 bases, and 3 bases lay outside the gene matches. The CDR3 reads CASSRDRGLYEQYF. The CDR3 nucleotides read TGTGCCAGCAGCCGGGACAGGGGGCTCTACGAGCAGTACTTC.

The V and J genes are TRBV12-3 or TRBV12-4 and TRBJ1-3; D gene uncertain. V shed 7 bases and J shed 8 bases, with 15 bases lying between them. CDR3 length equals 13 residues. CDR3 amino acids: CASTRTLSDTIYF. The CDR3 DNA follows: TGTGCCAGCACCCGGACTCTCAGTGACACCATATATTTT.

Concerning this clone: The sample holds other DNA sequences that translate to the same CDR3. The gene calls are TRBV5-1 and TRBJ1-6; D unclear. The CDR3 is 14 amino acids. Per the germline V gene, CDR1 is SGHRS and CDR2 is YFSETQ. V was trimmed by 0 bases and J by 7 bases, leaving 8 bases between them. CDR3: CASSLGEFNSPLHF. The CDR3, as DNA: TGCGCCAGCAGCTTGGGGGAGTTCAATTCACCCCTCCACTTT.

The CDR3 sequence is CATSEPTTGTSPNTGELFF. The CDR3 DNA reads TGTGCCACCAGTGAACCGACGACAGGGACTAGCCCCAACACCGGGGAGCTGTTTTTT. This chain connects TRBV24-1 to TRBJ2-2, with 9 bases aligning to TRBD2. V dropped 4 bases and J dropped 2; count of bases not matched to a gene: 13. CDR1 KGHDR and CDR2 SFDVKD come from the germline V gene. The CDR3 totals 19 residues.

J is TRBJ1-6 and V is TRBV3-1 (or the pseudogene TRBV3-2), with 7 bases that match TRBD1. The V segment lost 1 base and the J segment 7 bases; nucleotides outside the gene matches: 4. The CDR3 has 15 residues. Per the germline V gene, CDR1 is LGHDT and CDR2 is YNNKEL (reference sequence). This chain's CDR3 is CASSQGWTGNSPLHF. In nucleotides, the CDR3 is TGTGCCAGCAGCCAAGGCTGGACAGGAAATTCACCCCTCCACTTT.

This clone was picked up one time. CDR3 loop: CASSEGPFQYF. The CDR3 nucleotides read TGTGCCAGCAGTGAAGGTCCTTTCCAGTACTTC. The J gene is TRBJ2-7, the V gene TRBV6-1; D gene uncertain. Germline lookup yields CDR1 MNHNS and CDR2 SASEGT. The CDR3 length is 11 residues. V lost 1 base and J lost 10, with 8 bases in between.

J is TRBJ2-1 and V is TRBV6-5; TRBD2 matches 9 bases. Germline V gives CDR1 MNHEY, CDR2 SVGAGI. J lost 8 bases, V lost 0 bases, and 5 bases had no gene match. CDR3 length: 15 amino acids. The CDR3 DNA reads TGTGCCAGCAGTTACTCTGCGGGGGGGCCGTATGAGCAGTTCTTC. Amino acids: CASSYSAGGPYEQFF.

This chain uses TRBV2 with TRBJ1-6; D is possibly TRBD1 (5 bases). Germline V gene sequence: CDR1 SNHLY, CDR2 FYNNEI. This CDR3 region has 15 residues. With 3 bases removed from V and 9 bases from J, the gap between germline ends came to 15 bases. This CDR3 is CASSEDGPGGSPLHF. In DNA form, the CDR3 reads TGTGCCAGCAGTGAGGACGGACCCGGGGGTTCACCCCTCCACTTT.

This chain connects TRBV5-1 to TRBJ2-3, with D perhaps matching TRBD2 (7 bases). V was cut by 1 base and J by 4 bases, with 13 bases left in between. This CDR3 has 15 residues. CDR1 is SGHRS, CDR2 YFSETQ, per germline. CDR3 in DNA: TGCGCCAGCAGCTTGACGGGGGGCCCTCCAGATACGCAGTATTTT. Its translation: CASSLTGGPPDTQYF.

This chain joins TRBV7-6 and TRBJ2-1, with D possibly matching TRBD2 (5 bases). Germline V gene sequence: CDR1 SGHVS, CDR2 FNYEAQ. The CDR3 extends over 16 amino acids. Trimming stripped 8 bases from V and 5 bases from J, with 22 bases between. The CDR3 here is CASHPPGWGENNEQFF. CDR3 in DNA: TGTGCCAGCCATCCCCCTGGCTGGGGAGAAAACAATGAGCAGTTCTTC.

V is TRBV7-2 and J is TRBJ1-2; a weak D match, TRBD1 (5 bases). V was shortened by 6 bases and J by 6 bases, with 14 bases between the two germline ends. This CDR3 is 13 amino acids long. Germline loops: CDR1 SGHTA, CDR2 FQGNSA. In DNA, the CDR3 is TGTGCCAGCAGTTACCCAACAGGAAATGGCTACACCTTC. Residues: CASSYPTGNGYTF.

Only one count was recorded for this clone. The rearrangement links TRBV3-1 (or the pseudogene TRBV3-2) to TRBJ2-5, with 13 bases that match TRBD2. Germline-derived CDR1 and CDR2 are LGHDT and YNNKEL (reference sequence). CDR3 length equals 16 residues. The V segment lost 1 base and the J segment 1 base; nucleotides outside the gene matches: 0. The CDR3 loop is CASSQGLAGGQETQYF. As DNA, the CDR3 is TGTGCCAGCAGCCAAGGACTAGCGGGGGGCCAAGAGACCCAGTACTTC.

V and J are TRBV27 and TRBJ1-2; D gene unclear. Germline loops: CDR1 MNHEY, CDR2 SMNVEV (reference sequence). This CDR3 has 13 amino acids. The V gene lost 7 bases and the J gene lost 4 bases, with 13 bases spanning the gap. CDR3 in amino acids: CASKPADRYGYTF. In nucleotides, the CDR3 is TGTGCCAGCAAACCAGCGGACCGCTATGGCTACACCTTC.